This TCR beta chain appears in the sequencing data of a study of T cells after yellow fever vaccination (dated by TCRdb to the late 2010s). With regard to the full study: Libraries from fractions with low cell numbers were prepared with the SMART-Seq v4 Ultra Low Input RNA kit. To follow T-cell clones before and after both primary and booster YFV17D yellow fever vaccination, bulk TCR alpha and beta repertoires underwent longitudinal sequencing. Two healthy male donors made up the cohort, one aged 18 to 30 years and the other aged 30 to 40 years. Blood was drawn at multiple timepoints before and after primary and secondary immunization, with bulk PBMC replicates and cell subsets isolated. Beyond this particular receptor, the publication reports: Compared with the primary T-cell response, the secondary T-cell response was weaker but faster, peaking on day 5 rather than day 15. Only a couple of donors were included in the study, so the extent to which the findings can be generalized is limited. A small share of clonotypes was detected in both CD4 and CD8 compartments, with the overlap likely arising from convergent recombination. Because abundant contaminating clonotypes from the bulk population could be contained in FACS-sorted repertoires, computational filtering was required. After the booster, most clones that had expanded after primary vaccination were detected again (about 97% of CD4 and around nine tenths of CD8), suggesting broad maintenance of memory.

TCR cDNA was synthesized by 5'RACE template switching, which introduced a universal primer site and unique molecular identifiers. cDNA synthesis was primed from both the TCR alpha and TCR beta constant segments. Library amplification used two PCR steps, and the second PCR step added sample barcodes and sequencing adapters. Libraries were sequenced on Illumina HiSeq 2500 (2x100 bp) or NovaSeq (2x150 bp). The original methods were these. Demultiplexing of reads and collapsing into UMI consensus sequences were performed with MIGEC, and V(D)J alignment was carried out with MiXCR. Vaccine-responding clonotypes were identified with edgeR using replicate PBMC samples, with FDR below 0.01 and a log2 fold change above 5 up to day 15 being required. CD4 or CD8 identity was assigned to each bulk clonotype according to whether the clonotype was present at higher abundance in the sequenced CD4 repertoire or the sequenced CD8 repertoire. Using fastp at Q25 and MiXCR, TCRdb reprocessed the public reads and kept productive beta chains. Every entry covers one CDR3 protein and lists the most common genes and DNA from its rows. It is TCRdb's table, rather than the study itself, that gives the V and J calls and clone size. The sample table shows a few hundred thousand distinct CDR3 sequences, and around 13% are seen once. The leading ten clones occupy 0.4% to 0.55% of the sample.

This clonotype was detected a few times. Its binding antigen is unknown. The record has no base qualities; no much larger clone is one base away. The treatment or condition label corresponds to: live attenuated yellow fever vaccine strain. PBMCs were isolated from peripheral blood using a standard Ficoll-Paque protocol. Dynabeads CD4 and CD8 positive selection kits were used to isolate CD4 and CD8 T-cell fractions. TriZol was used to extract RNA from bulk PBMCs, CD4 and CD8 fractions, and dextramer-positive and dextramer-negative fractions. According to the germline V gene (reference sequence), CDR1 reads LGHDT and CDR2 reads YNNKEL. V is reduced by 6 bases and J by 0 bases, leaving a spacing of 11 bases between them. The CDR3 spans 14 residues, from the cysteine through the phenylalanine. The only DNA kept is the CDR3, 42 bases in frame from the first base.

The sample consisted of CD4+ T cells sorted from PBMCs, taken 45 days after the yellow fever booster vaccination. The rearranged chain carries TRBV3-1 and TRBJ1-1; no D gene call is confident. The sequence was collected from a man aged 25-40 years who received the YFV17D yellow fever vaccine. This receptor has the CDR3 CASSLQNMNTEAFF. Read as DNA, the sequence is TGTGCCAGCAGTCTACAGAACATGAACACTGAAGCTTTCTTT.